This T cell receptor (beta chain) stems from a study of T cell repertoires in cytomegalovirus infection. About the study: In public TCR beta signatures, there were indications of both CMV infection and matching HLA type. General observations from the study: Based on cumulative public TCR beta family frequency, carriers of CMV plus the relevant HLA were identified. HLA-C-restricted CMV clonotypes gave the most frequent clonotype in two of eight donors.

As concerns this clonotype: Its antigen is still unknown.

Each CDR3 protein gets one entry after TCRdb re-called the reads with MiXCR. The table includes about 140,000 distinct CDR3 sequences, under 8.5% detected once. The CDR3 has 14 amino acids. The V gene's germline CDR1 is SGHRS and CDR2 YFSETQ. Deletions cut 1 base from V and 3 bases from J, with 10 bases between. Input material: PBMCs. This rearrangement joins TRBV5-1 to TRBJ2-5, with D possibly called TRBD1 or TRBD2 (6 bases each). The clonotype originates from a human donor in good health (CMV status not recorded). Some clones in this sample may be carry-over from other donors' samples. CDR3 DNA: TGCGCCAGCAGCTTGCCGGGGGCAGAAGAGACCCAGTACTTC. This encodes CASSLPGAEETQYF.